This T cell receptor (beta chain) stems from a study of control samples from healthy donors and cancer patients (TCRdb year 2020). A word on this clone: The antigen it recognizes is unknown. Nothing much larger sits one base from this clone, and base qualities are not available.

Preparation of the library involved the immunoSEQ multiplex PCR assay. The table was pulled from immuneACCESS by TCRdb, which kept in-frame rearrangements only. Such tables lose some clones; where checked, under half of the loss comes from unresolved V genes, and the rest has no known cause. The sample table holds more than 70,000 clones, of which about 89% were seen once. About 0.92% of the sample is taken by the ten largest. V lost 2 bases and J lost 1 base, and the count of bases not matched to a germline gene is 6. From cysteine to phenylalanine, the CDR3 is 15 amino acids long. Only CDR3 DNA remains: 45 bases, in frame from the first base. The germline V gene (reference sequence) yields SGHKS for CDR1 and YYEKEE for CDR2.

The chain couples TRBV5-5 to TRBJ2-7, and 7 junctional nucleotides match TRBD2. Sequencing was carried out using blood. The TCR sequence derives from a woman between 25 and 40 years old in good health. The CDR3 loop reads CASSFSLGGSYEQYF. Here is the DNA: TGTGCCAGCAGCTTTTCATTGGGGGGGTCCTACGAGCAGTACTTC. When the CDR3 is completed using the reference TRBV5-5 and TRBJ2-7 genes on either side, the full variable domain is DAGVTQSPTHLIKTRGQQVTLRCSPISGHKSVSWYQQVLGQGPQFIFQYYEKEERGRGNFPDRFSARQFPNYSSELNVNALLLGDSALYLCASSFSLGGSYEQYFGPGTRLTVT.